Following are 26 T cell receptor beta chains from one sample sequenced in a study of T cell responses to AZD1222 COVID-19 vaccine. Sequenced by immunoSEQ multiplex PCR; TCRdb stores in-frame clones only, minus some. The sample yields about 78,000 clones, roughly 87% seen once. Sequenced material: peripheral blood, taken on day 0 of AZD1222 vaccination. The source is an adult in good health.

V is TRBV12-3 or TRBV12-4 and J is TRBJ1-1; D possibly corresponds to TRBD1 (5 bases). The CDR3 runs 12 residues. V dropped 2 bases and J dropped 6 bases, with 7 bases sitting between them. In nucleotides, the CDR3 is TGTGCCAGCAGTTTACCCAGGGCTGAAGCTTTCTTT. Residues: CASSLPRAEAFF.

CDR3 sequence: CASMKGAGMTDTQYF. The CDR3 DNA is TGTGCCAGCATGAAAGGAGCGGGGATGACAGATACGCAGTATTTT. The chain recombines TRBV6-5 with TRBJ2-3, with 7 bases that match TRBD2. This CDR3 comprises 15 residues. The trim removed 7 bases at V and 3 bases at J, leaving 10 bases unmatched. Germline assignment: CDR1 MNHEY and CDR2 SVGAGI.

CDR3 sequence (DNA): TGTGCCAGCAGCGTGAGTAGCGGGGGGACGAATGAGCAGTTCTTC. Amino acid sequence: CASSVSSGGTNEQFF. This chain links TRBV9 with TRBJ2-1; 10 bases fit TRBD2. The CDR3 is made up of 15 amino acids. V shed 2 bases and J 7 bases; nucleotides not matched to a gene: 6. Germline CDR1 reads SGDLS; CDR2 reads YYNGEE.

This clone qualifies as medium-sized. The chain carries TRBV5-1 and TRBJ2-2; D not resolved. The CDR3 consists of 17 residues. Trimming pared 0 bases from V and 2 bases from J, leaving 14 bases between. From germline, CDR1 is SGHRS and CDR2 YFSETQ. The CDR3 is CASSLVLGGDNTGELFF. The CDR3 nucleotides are TGCGCCAGCAGCTTGGTGTTGGGCGGAGATAACACCGGGGAGCTGTTTTTT.

The chain joins TRBV7-3 to TRBJ2-7, with D possibly matching TRBD2 (5 bases). The germline gives CDR1 SGHTA, CDR2 FQGTGA. The V gene lost 2 bases and the J gene lost 5 bases, with 13 bases spanning the gap. The CDR3 is 14 residues long. The CDR3 is CASSLDPGSHEQYF. CDR3 DNA: TGTGCCAGCAGCTTAGATCCGGGGTCCCACGAGCAGTACTTC.

The gene calls are TRBV28 and TRBJ2-1; 7 nucleotides line up with TRBD2. Germline V CDR1 and CDR2: MDHEN, SYDVKM. This CDR3 is built from 14 residues. J was trimmed by 5 bases and V by 2 bases; bases with no gene match: 3. The CDR3 DNA reads as TGTGCCAGCAGTTTACTCGGGACTAACAATGAGCAGTTCTTC. It specifies CASSLLGTNNEQFF.

The chain is built from TRBV6-5 and TRBJ1-1, with a possible D match to TRBD1 (5 bases). This CDR3 is 11 amino acids long. Per germline, CDR1 MNHEY and CDR2 SVGAGI. Trimming took off 11 bases at V and 7 bases at J, with 14 bases between the two ends. This chain's CDR3 is CAGDSPYEAFF. CDR3 sequence (DNA): TGTGCCGGCGACAGCCCCTATGAAGCTTTCTTT.

The J gene is TRBJ1-2, the V gene TRBV5-5; 7 positions match TRBD1. The germline CDR1 and CDR2 sequences are SGHKS and YYEKEE (reference sequence). V trimming: 5 bases; J trimming: 8 bases; junction bases outside the gene matches: 12. The CDR3 is made up of 14 amino acids. The DNA of the CDR3 is TGTGCCAGCAGTCGACAGGGCCCGGGAGGAGGCTACACCTTC. It is translated as CASSRQGPGGGYTF.

The chain links TRBV5-1 to TRBJ1-1; TRBD1 matches at 7 bases. V lost 4 bases and J lost 5; bases outside the gene matches: 8. The CDR3 consists of 14 residues. CDR1 SGHRS and CDR2 YFSETQ come from the germline V gene. In nucleotides, the CDR3 is TGCGCCAGCAGCCCCTTTAACAGGGGTACTGAAGCTTTCTTT. As protein: CASSPFNRGTEAFF. The whole variable domain, remainder taken from reference TRBV5-1 and TRBJ1-1, is KAGVTQTPRYLIKTRGQQVTLSCSPISGHRSVSWYQQTPGQGLQFLFEYFSETQRNKGNFPGRFSGRQFSNSRSEMNVSTLELGDSALYLCASSPFNRGTEAFFGQGTRLTVV.

The chain is built from TRBV6-5 and TRBJ1-5; 7 nucleotides align to TRBD1. V shed 8 bases and J 4 bases; nucleotides not matched to a gene: 8. The length of the CDR3 is 14 residues. Germline assignment: CDR1 MNHEY and CDR2 SVGAGI. CDR3: CASRDSVRNQPQHF. In DNA form, the CDR3 reads TGTGCCAGCCGGGACAGCGTCAGAAATCAGCCCCAGCATTTT.

V usage is TRBV7-9 and J usage is TRBJ1-2; D not resolved. The CDR3 sequence is 14 residues long. The V gene's germline CDR1 is SEHNR and CDR2 FQNEAQ (reference sequence). V gave up 0 bases and J gave up 7 bases, with 12 bases separating them. CDR3 region: CASSLANGYGGYTF. Here the CDR3 DNA reads TGTGCCAGCAGCTTAGCGAACGGCTATGGTGGCTACACCTTC.

The V call is TRBV5-4, the J call TRBJ1-6, with D unclear. The CDR3 sequence is 16 residues long. The V end was cut by 3 bases, the J end by 8 bases, with 18 bases between. Germline loops: CDR1 SGHNT, CDR2 YYREEE (reference sequence). The CDR3 region is CASSSDFRALDSPLHF. CDR3 in DNA: TGTGCCAGCAGCTCCGACTTCCGGGCCCTTGATTCACCCCTCCACTTT.

The J gene is TRBJ2-1, the V gene TRBV18; the D gene could be TRBD1 or TRBD2 (6 bases each). Trimming took 1 base from V and 5 from J, leaving 18 bases between them. The CDR3 totals 17 residues. Germline V gives CDR1 KGHSH, CDR2 LQKENI. The CDR3 protein is CASSPQKNRGTNNEQFF. DNA of the CDR3: TGTGCCAGCTCACCACAAAAAAACCGGGGGACAAACAATGAGCAGTTCTTC.

The chain has TRBV19 and TRBJ1-3; D ambiguous. The CDR3 loop spans 15 amino acids. Germline V lookup: CDR1 LNHDA, CDR2 SQIVND (reference sequence). V was clipped by 4 bases and J by 0 bases, with 10 bases between them. The CDR3 region has the DNA TGTGCCAGTAGTAGCACACTTAGCTCTGGAAACACCATATATTTT. Encoded protein: CASSSTLSSGNTIYF.

The CDR3 DNA reads as TGTGCCAGCTCACCACCGCTAGCGGGACATTACGAGCAGTACTTC. As protein: CASSPPLAGHYEQYF. The rearrangement joins TRBV18 to TRBJ2-7, with 9 bases that match TRBD2. Germline-derived CDR1 and CDR2 are KGHSH and LQKENI. The CDR3 length is 15 residues. The V segment lost 0 bases and the J segment 4 bases; nucleotides outside the gene matches: 4.

The rearrangement uses TRBV12-5 and TRBJ2-7; TRBD2 might be the D (6 bases). The CDR3 is made up of 12 amino acids. Germline V gives CDR1 LGHNT, CDR2 FRNRAP. V lost 4 bases and J 6 bases, leaving 10 bases between the germline ends. Written as DNA, the CDR3 is TGTGCTAGTGGTTCGGGGGTTGGCGAGCAGTACTTC. Encoded protein: CASGSGVGEQYF.

This sequence joins TRBV28 and TRBJ1-1, with D perhaps matching TRBD1 (5 bases). The germline V gene encodes CDR1 MDHEN and CDR2 SYDVKM. V lost 3 bases, J lost 11 bases, and 10 bases lay in between. The CDR3 totals 11 residues. As DNA, the CDR3 is TGTGCCAGCAGTTTTTGGGGGTCGGCTTTCTTT. Its protein product is CASSFWGSAFF. The variable domain in full, completed from reference TRBV28 and TRBJ1-1, reads DVKVTQSSRYLVKRTGEKVFLECVQDMDHENMFWYRQDPGLGLRLIYFSYDVKMKEKGDIPEGYSVSREKKERFSLILESASTNQTSMYLCASSFWGSAFFGQGTRLTVV.

The V and J genes are TRBV5-4 and TRBJ2-6, with D perhaps being TRBD1 or TRBD2 (5 bases each). The CDR3 contains 17 residues. Trimming removed 2 bases from V and 0 bases from J, with 12 bases in between. Germline V gene lookup returns CDR1 SGHNT and CDR2 YYREEE (reference sequence). The CDR3 reads CASSFGGLSSGANVLTF. CDR3 DNA sequence: TGTGCCAGCAGCTTTGGGGGTTTGAGCTCTGGGGCCAACGTCCTGACTTTC.

The V call is TRBV12-3 or TRBV12-4, the J call TRBJ2-7; D call uncertain. With 6 bases removed from V and 0 bases from J, the gap between germline ends came to 6 bases. The CDR3 extends over 12 amino acids. Here the CDR3 reads CASRRNSYEQYF. The CDR3 bases are TGTGCCAGCAGACGGAACTCCTACGAGCAGTACTTC.

The chain uses TRBV5-1 and TRBJ1-1, with a weak D call TRBD1 (6 bases). This CDR3 is 15 amino acids long. Germline-derived CDR1 and CDR2 are SGHRS and YFSETQ. Deletions cut 0 bases from V and 3 bases from J, with 12 bases between. The CDR3 loop is CASSLDGGIYTEAFF. CDR3 sequence (DNA): TGCGCCAGCAGCTTGGACGGGGGCATTTACACTGAAGCTTTCTTT.

The gene calls are TRBV7-2 and TRBJ1-2; TRBD1 aligns across 10 bases. The V gene's germline CDR1 is SGHTA and CDR2 FQGNSA. J gave up 2 bases and V 5 bases, and 5 bases lay outside the gene matches. The CDR3 is 15 amino acids. This CDR3 reads CASSSQTGGNYGYTF. CDR3 nucleotide sequence: TGTGCCAGCAGCAGCCAGACAGGGGGCAACTATGGCTACACCTTC.

The gene calls are TRBV27 and TRBJ1-2, with TRBD1 matching over 8 bases. CDR3 length: 17 amino acids. With 4 bases clipped from V and 4 bases from J, the junction kept 14 bases outside the gene matches. Per germline, CDR1 MNHEY and CDR2 SMNVEV (reference sequence). The CDR3 region is CASSSMATGAGFYGYTF. The CDR3 DNA reads as TGTGCCAGCAGTTCCATGGCGACAGGGGCCGGATTCTATGGCTACACCTTC.

This rearrangement joins TRBV4-1 to TRBJ1-4; 7 bases align to TRBD1. Trimming removed 6 bases from V and 7 bases from J; junction bases left unmatched: 14. CDR1 is MGHRA, CDR2 YSYEKL, per germline. This CDR3 region has 16 residues. The CDR3 coding sequence is TGCGCCAGCAGTCTCACCCAAGGGGGCGCGGGTGAAAAACTGTTTTTT. This translates into CASSLTQGGAGEKLFF.

The chain couples TRBV29-1 to TRBJ2-7, with D uncertain. Germline V gene lookup returns CDR1 SQVTM and CDR2 ANQGSEA. The CDR3 length is 15 residues. V lost 1 base and J lost 6, with 19 bases in between. CDR3 protein: CSVEAPDVPKGEQYF. In DNA form, the CDR3 reads TGCAGCGTTGAAGCACCCGATGTACCTAAGGGCGAGCAGTACTTC.

The chain combines TRBV7-2 with TRBJ2-7; 9 bases are shared with TRBD1. Germline V lookup: CDR1 SGHTA, CDR2 FQGNSA. The ends lost 2 bases at V and 9 bases at J; junction bases unmatched: 8. This CDR3 comprises 14 residues. The CDR3 loop reads CASSLKGQGKRQYF. The DNA of the CDR3 is TGTGCCAGCAGCTTAAAGGGACAGGGTAAACGGCAGTACTTC.

This clone was recorded only once. V and J are TRBV4-1 and TRBJ2-3, with 7 bases that match TRBD2. The CDR3 totals 16 residues. V was clipped by 0 bases and J by 4 bases; unmatched bases: 7. Germline-derived CDR1 and CDR2 are MGHRA and YSYEKL. The CDR3 bases are TGCGCCAGCAGCCAAGAATCGCGGGAGCTCCCAGATACGCAGTATTTT. Translation gives CASSQESRELPDTQYF.